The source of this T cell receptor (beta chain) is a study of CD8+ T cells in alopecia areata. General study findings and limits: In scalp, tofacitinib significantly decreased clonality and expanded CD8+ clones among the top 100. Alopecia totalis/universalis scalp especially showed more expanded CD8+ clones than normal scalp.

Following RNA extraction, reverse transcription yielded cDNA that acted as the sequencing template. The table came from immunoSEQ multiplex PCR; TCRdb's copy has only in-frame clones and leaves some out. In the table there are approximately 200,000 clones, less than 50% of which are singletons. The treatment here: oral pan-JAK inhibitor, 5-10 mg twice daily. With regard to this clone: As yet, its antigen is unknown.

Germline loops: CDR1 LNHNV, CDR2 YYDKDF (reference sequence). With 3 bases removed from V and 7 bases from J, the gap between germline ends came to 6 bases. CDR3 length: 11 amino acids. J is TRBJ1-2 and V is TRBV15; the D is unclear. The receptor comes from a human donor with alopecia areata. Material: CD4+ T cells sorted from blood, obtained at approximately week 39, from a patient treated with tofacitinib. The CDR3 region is CATSSPAGYTF. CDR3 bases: TGTGCCACCAGCAGCCCGGCTGGCTACACCTTC.